The 28 T cell receptor beta chains given below trace back to one sample, sequenced in a study of blood T cell repertoires in COVID-19. Produced via immunoSEQ multiplex PCR; TCRdb's table is partial and in-frame only. The sample has 100,000 to 150,000 clones; 85% are singletons. Sequencing was carried out using peripheral blood. These receptors all come from a woman older than 75 with acute or convalescent COVID-19.

This clone was seen more than once but under ten times. The CDR3 here is CASRGGGIGYTF. CDR3 sequence (DNA): TGTGCCAGCCGGGGAGGAGGGATAGGCTACACCTTC. The chain carries TRBV12-3 or TRBV12-4 and TRBJ1-2; D not certain. Trimming took off 8 bases at V and 8 bases at J, with 15 bases between the two ends. The CDR3 covers 12 residues.

The chain joins TRBV6-5 to TRBJ1-3; 8 nucleotides agree with TRBD1. The CDR3 is 15 residues long. The V gene's germline CDR1 is MNHEY and CDR2 SVGAGI. V lost 0 bases, J lost 4 bases, and 2 bases stayed unmatched. CDR3 loop: CASSYSRDRGNTIYF. CDR3 DNA: TGTGCCAGCAGTTACTCGAGGGACAGGGGAAACACCATATATTTT.

The genes are TRBV5-1 and TRBJ1-5; D possibly corresponds to TRBD1 (5 bases). This CDR3 region has 13 residues. CDR1 and CDR2 (germline): SGHRS, YFSETQ. The ends were cut back, 4 bases at V and 5 bases at J, with 10 bases in the middle. The CDR3 DNA sequence: TGCGCCAGCAGCCCGGGGGGAGATCAGCCCCAGCATTTT. This codes for CASSPGGDQPQHF.

The chain carries TRBV7-9 and TRBJ2-1; TRBD2 matches at 12 bases. CDR1 is SEHNR, CDR2 FQNEAQ, per germline (reference sequence). Trimming removed 5 bases from V and 6 bases from J; junction bases left unmatched: 5. The CDR3 contains 15 residues. The CDR3: CASSPSGGAGNEQFF. DNA for the CDR3: TGTGCCAGCAGCCCTAGCGGGGGGGCGGGCAATGAGCAGTTCTTC.

This sequence joins TRBV4-1 and TRBJ1-2, with D perhaps matching TRBD1 (5 bases). Germline-derived CDR1 and CDR2 are MGHRA and YSYEKL. The CDR3 length is 16 residues. The V and J ends lost 0 bases and 4 bases respectively, with 15 bases between them. CDR3 sequence (DNA): TGCGCCAGCAGCCAAGACCGACAGAACAGATTCTATGGCTACACCTTC. Its protein is CASSQDRQNRFYGYTF.

This clone showed up just once. The genes are TRBV19 and TRBJ2-1, with TRBD1 as a possible D gene (5 bases). V shed 3 bases and J shed 4 bases, with 13 bases lying between them. From germline, CDR1 is LNHDA and CDR2 SQIVND (reference sequence). This CDR3 has 15 amino acids. The CDR3 DNA reads as TGTGCCAGTAGTATTAGGACAAGCGTTTACAATGAGCAGTTCTTC. Its protein product is CASSIRTSVYNEQFF.

The chain has TRBV7-2 and TRBJ2-3, with TRBD2 as a possible D gene (6 bases). The CDR3 length is 16 residues. Trimming took off 5 bases at V and 2 bases at J, with 17 bases between the two ends. CDR1 is SGHTA and CDR2 is FQGNSA in the germline V gene. This CDR3 is CASSQHLGGVTDTQYF. DNA for the CDR3: TGTGCCAGCAGCCAGCATTTGGGCGGGGTCACAGATACGCAGTATTTT.

V is TRBV5-4 and J is TRBJ1-1, with 8 bases aligning to TRBD1. From germline, CDR1 is SGHNT and CDR2 YYREEE (reference sequence). V was pared by 2 bases and J by 1 base, with 4 bases of the junction left unmatched. The CDR3 has 15 residues. The CDR3 reads CASSFLQGGNTEAFF. CDR3 nucleotide sequence: TGTGCCAGCAGCTTTTTACAGGGGGGGAACACTGAAGCTTTCTTT.

The chain links TRBV29-1 to TRBJ1-2; D gene unclear. The CDR3 totals 14 residues. With 0 bases removed from V and 8 bases from J, the gap between germline ends came to 16 bases. Germline lookup yields CDR1 SQVTM and CDR2 ANQGSEA. The CDR3 region has the DNA TGCAGCGTTGAAGATCGCTTGCGGTCAAGGGGCTACACCTTC. This codes for CSVEDRLRSRGYTF.

The V and J genes are TRBV5-1 and TRBJ2-5; possibly TRBD1 for D (6 bases). Between the trimmed V and J ends, which lost 0 bases and 1 base, there was a span of 10 bases. The CDR3 runs 15 residues. CDR1 and CDR2 (germline): SGHRS, YFSETQ. The CDR3 region has the DNA TGCGCCAGCAGCTTGGTGGGACAAGCCCAAGAGACCCAGTACTTC. Its protein is CASSLVGQAQETQYF.

This clone has a count of ten or more. J is TRBJ1-4 and V is TRBV7-9; D not resolved. Trimming removed 2 bases at V and 7 bases at J, with 5 bases between. CDR1 is SEHNR, CDR2 FQNEAQ, per germline (reference sequence). The length of the CDR3 is 12 residues. DNA of the CDR3: TGTGCCAGCAGCTTATCGGGTGAAAAACTGTTTTTT. This encodes CASSLSGEKLFF.

The rearrangement joins TRBV19 to TRBJ2-3; possible D gene TRBD1, 6 bases. Trimming removed 10 bases from V and 2 bases from J, with 19 bases in between. Germline CDR1 LNHDA, CDR2 SQIVND (reference sequence). The CDR3 is 15 residues long. The CDR3 region has the DNA TGTGCCACTAAGCCGGGACATCAAGACACAGATACGCAGTATTTT. Protein: CATKPGHQDTDTQYF.

This sequence joins TRBV7-8 and TRBJ1-3; a weak D match, TRBD1 (6 bases). The germline V and J ends were trimmed by 1 base and 4 bases, with 8 bases remaining between them. CDR1 SGHVS and CDR2 FQNEAQ come from the germline V gene. The CDR3 is 14 residues long. This CDR3 reads CASSLGGLGNTIYF. CDR3 sequence (DNA): TGTGCCAGCAGCTTAGGGGGGCTCGGAAACACCATATATTTT.

This chain uses TRBV7-2 with TRBJ2-7; TRBD2 matches at 11 bases. The germline V gene has CDR1 SGHTA and CDR2 FQGNSA. The CDR3 covers 15 residues. V dropped 6 bases and J dropped 5; count of bases not matched to a gene: 9. The CDR3 region is CASSRRLAGIHEQYF. CDR3 coding DNA: TGTGCCAGCAGTCGTCGACTAGCGGGGATCCACGAGCAGTACTTC.

CDR3 region: CASSLGQQVGGYTF. CDR3 sequence (DNA): TGCGCCAGCAGCTTGGGCCAACAGGTCGGGGGCTACACCTTC. The V call is TRBV5-1, the J call TRBJ1-2; TRBD1 is a possible D gene (5 bases). Trimming took 0 bases from V and 8 from J, leaving 14 bases between them. Germline assignment: CDR1 SGHRS and CDR2 YFSETQ. This CDR3 is built from 14 residues.

This clone was found a few times. The chain joins TRBV6-5 to TRBJ2-3; 7 positions match TRBD2. CDR3 length: 14 amino acids. V shed 6 bases and J 6 bases; nucleotides not matched to a gene: 9. Germline V gives CDR1 MNHEY, CDR2 SVGAGI. CDR3 sequence (DNA): TGTGCCAGCAGGGCCGGGGGGTCCGGCGATACGCAGTATTTT. This gives the protein CASRAGGSGDTQYF.

The J gene is TRBJ1-2, the V gene TRBV5-1, with a possible D match to TRBD1 (6 bases). From germline, CDR1 is SGHRS and CDR2 YFSETQ. Trimming removed 3 bases from V and 5 bases from J, with 23 bases in between. This CDR3 has 17 residues. The CDR3 spells CASSWPQGTIAGYGYTF. The DNA for the CDR3 is TGCGCCAGCAGCTGGCCACAGGGAACTATCGCCGGTTATGGCTACACCTTC.

The V call is TRBV10-3, the J call TRBJ1-6; D is possibly TRBD1 (6 bases). The CDR3 extends over 15 amino acids. Germline CDR1 ENHRY, CDR2 SYGVKD. V lost 6 bases to trimming and J lost 9 bases, with 18 bases between them. The CDR3 DNA reads TGTGCCATCAGGAGAGGGGGTGATACAACTTCACCCCTCCACTTT. Protein product: CAIRRGGDTTSPLHF.

The chain couples TRBV6-5 to TRBJ1-1; 7 bases line up with TRBD1. The CDR3 has 14 residues. With 5 bases clipped from V and 7 bases from J, the junction kept 10 bases outside the gene matches. Germline V gene lookup returns CDR1 MNHEY and CDR2 SVGAGI. CDR3 nucleotides: TGTGCCAGCAGTCCCGCCTTAAACAGGGGTGAAGCTTTCTTT. Translated, it gives CASSPALNRGEAFF.

The chain links TRBV5-1 to TRBJ2-1; no definite D call. From germline, CDR1 is SGHRS and CDR2 YFSETQ. Trimming removed 6 bases from V and 0 bases from J, with 10 bases in between. There are 14 residues in the CDR3. Here the CDR3 reads CASTFYSSYNEQFF. The DNA for the CDR3 is TGCGCCAGCACCTTCTACAGCTCCTACAATGAGCAGTTCTTC.

The rearrangement joins TRBV5-1 to TRBJ1-2; 7 nucleotides line up with TRBD1. The J segment lost 4 bases and the V segment lost 8 bases, leaving 8 bases of the junction unmatched. The CDR3 covers 13 residues. The V gene's germline CDR1 is SGHRS and CDR2 YFSETQ. Here the CDR3 reads CASDTGAGYGYTF. The CDR3, as DNA: TGCGCCAGTGACACAGGGGCGGGCTATGGCTACACCTTC.

This chain connects TRBV4-3 to TRBJ2-3; D gene ambiguous. V shed 1 base and J shed 0 bases, with 8 bases lying between them. There are 15 residues in the CDR3. Germline CDR1 and CDR2: LGHNA and YSLEER. CDR3 nucleotide sequence: TGCGCCAGCAGCCAAGGTCAGAGGAGCACAGATACGCAGTATTTT. It specifies CASSQGQRSTDTQYF.

In its sample, this clone was seen once. The chain combines TRBV4-1 with TRBJ1-2, with D unresolved. The V gene lost 4 bases and the J gene lost 4 bases, with 10 bases spanning the gap. The CDR3 covers 13 residues. Germline CDR1 and CDR2: MGHRA and YSYEKL. The CDR3 DNA follows: TGCGCCAGCAGCCCAACGGTGGTCTATGGCTACACCTTC. Its protein is CASSPTVVYGYTF.

The CDR3 loop reads CASSLGSGGEVYNEQFF. In DNA, the CDR3 is TGCGCCAGCAGCTTGGGTTCGGGCGGGGAAGTTTACAATGAGCAGTTCTTC. J is TRBJ2-1 and V is TRBV5-1; D is possibly TRBD2 (6 bases). The ends were cut back, 0 bases at V and 4 bases at J, with 17 bases in the middle. Germline values: CDR1 SGHRS, CDR2 YFSETQ. This CDR3 spans 17 amino acids. Variable domain in full (rest from reference TRBV5-1 and TRBJ2-1): KAGVTQTPRYLIKTRGQQVTLSCSPISGHRSVSWYQQTPGQGLQFLFEYFSETQRNKGNFPGRFSGRQFSNSRSEMNVSTLELGDSALYLCASSLGSGGEVYNEQFFGPGTRLTVL.

The CDR3 region is CSASDGRITEAFF. As DNA, the CDR3 is TGCAGTGCTAGTGATGGGAGGATCACTGAAGCTTTCTTT. The chain employs TRBV20-1 and TRBJ1-1; no clear D gene. The CDR3 consists of 13 residues. V lost 3 bases and J lost 4, with 12 bases in between. Germline-derived CDR1 and CDR2 are DFQATT and SNEGSKA (reference sequence).

The chain has TRBV2 and TRBJ2-5, with 7 bases lining up with TRBD1. The CDR3 has 14 residues. The V segment lost 6 bases and the J segment 4 bases; nucleotides outside the gene matches: 8. CDR1 is SNHLY, CDR2 FYNNEI, per germline. In DNA, the CDR3 is TGTGCCAGCAGGTCTCGGCCAGGGGGAGAGACCCAGTACTTC. It translates to CASRSRPGGETQYF.

The rearrangement joins TRBV2 to TRBJ1-3; 9 nucleotides align to TRBD1. There are 13 residues in the CDR3. Germline trimming cut 11 bases from V and 6 bases from J; bases unmatched to any gene: 8. Germline V gene data show CDR1 as SNHLY and CDR2 as FYNNEI. CDR3 amino acids: CAGRDRVLNTIYF. The CDR3 nucleotides are TGTGCCGGCCGGGACAGGGTGTTAAACACCATATATTTT.

The chain is built from TRBV19 and TRBJ1-2; 9 bases are shared with TRBD1. CDR1 and CDR2 (germline): LNHDA, SQIVND (reference sequence). The CDR3 has 17 residues. V trimming: 9 bases; J trimming: 2 bases; junction bases outside the gene matches: 16. This chain's CDR3 is CASLRRQGVKWNYGYTF. The CDR3 nucleotides are TGTGCCAGCCTAAGACGACAGGGGGTGAAGTGGAACTATGGCTACACCTTC. The full variable domain, its missing parts supplied by reference TRBV19 and TRBJ1-2, is DGGITQSPKYLFRKEGQNVTLSCEQNLNHDAMYWYRQDPGQGLRLIYYSQIVNDFQKGDIAEGYSVSREKKESFPLTVTSAQKNPTAFYLCASLRRQGVKWNYGYTFGSGTRLTVV.